This T cell receptor (beta chain) was retrieved from a study of regulatory T cells in long-lasting Graves disease (dated by TCRdb to the early 2020s). Looking at the study overall: Antithyroid drugs had been taken for less than 3 months by newly diagnosed Graves' disease patients. Persistent Graves' disease patients were compared with newly diagnosed Graves' disease patients by peripheral blood TCR sequencing and RNA sequencing. The study took place in China and was registered as a clinical trial. A total of around 35 samples underwent TCR sequencing, from 13 patients with persistent Graves' disease and roughly 20 patients with newly diagnosed Graves' disease. Summary of the overall study and its limitations: TRBV28, TRBJ1-2 and TRBJ2-5 were preferentially used in persistent disease, while TRBV20-1 and TRBJ2-1 were favored in newly diagnosed disease. Sequencing and analysis were restricted to the TCR beta chain. The small sample size was acknowledged by the authors as a limitation that may reduce accuracy. Compared with newly diagnosed patients, patients with persistent Graves' disease had lower TCR Shannon entropy and fewer highly expanded clones, which suggests clonal expansion. The study examined only peripheral blood because the primary lesion, thyroid tissue, could not be accessed. Patients with persistent disease shared more public clonotypes (around 2,500) than newly diagnosed patients did (about 970).

Reading from cysteine to phenylalanine, the CDR3 counts 14 amino acids. Here the CDR3 DNA is all that survives: 42 bases in frame from base 1. V is reduced by 2 bases and J by 10 bases, leaving a spacing of 14 bases between them. The germline V gene gives CDR1 as ENHRY and CDR2 as SYGVKD. The library was generated by multiplex PCR. Sequencing instrument: Illumina HiSeq 4000. CDR3 regions were amplified by Arm-PCR with iRepertoire HTBI primers to construct TCR beta libraries. Before sequencing, the PCR products underwent gel purification. In the paper's pipeline: Across samples, 60 to 75 TRBV and 15 or so TRBJ segments were identified and used for gene usage analysis of CDR3 amino acid clonotypes. COPE and FqMerger were used to merge the filtered high-quality paired reads into contigs. BLAST was used to align contigs to IMGT TRBV, TRBD and TRBJ reference genes, with CDR3 defined following IMGT. Clonotypes above 0.1% frequency were classified as highly expanded clones. Shannon entropy was used to measure repertoire diversity, and the Gini coefficient was used to measure V-J evenness. A clonotype was considered public if more than one individual shared it. TCRdb reran the public reads through fastp at Q25 and MiXCR, keeping productive beta chains. Each entry merges the rows of one CDR3 protein and shows their most common DNA and genes. It is TCRdb's table, rather than the study itself, that gives the V and J calls and clone size. This sample comprises 580,000 or so distinct CDR3 sequences, around 16% of them detected only once. The ten largest clones represent 9.5% to 15% of the sample.

This specimen's time point label, interpreted: newly diagnosed GD, antithyroid drugs for less than 3 months. For both TCR sequencing and RNA sequencing, RNA was extracted from PBMCs using TRIzol. The diagnosis of Graves' disease was made according to American Thyroid Association guidelines. Patients for the study were recruited at an endocrinology department in Xi'an, China. Each patient gave 7.5 to 10 milliliters of peripheral blood, collected in an EDTA anticoagulant tube. Ficoll Paque Plus density gradient separation was used to isolate PBMCs, and no further T cell sorting was done. An Agilent 2100 Bioanalyzer and agarose gel were used to assess RNA quality, and a NanoDrop 2000 was used to measure RNA concentration. This clonotype has a handful of counts. It has no known antigen specificity. Nothing much larger sits one base from this clone, and base qualities are not available. The same data also contributed to another study, on T cells in Graves' hyperthyroidism and ophthalmopathy. Reported in the second study: A patient counted as having stable Graves' hyperthyroidism if no progression to ophthalmopathy occurred over 18 months of follow-up. Hyperthyroidism patients were newly diagnosed, with disease duration under 2 months, and aged 18 to 65 years. Patients with uncontrolled infections, other autoimmune diseases, pregnancy or lactation were excluded. Diagnoses were based on clinical symptoms, serum thyroxine and TRAb, thyroid ultrasound and orbital computed tomography. For the first round of RT-PCR on the TCR CDR3, the HTBI primer set was used together with the Qiagen OneStep RT-PCR kit. Most expanded thyroid clonotypes (frequency above 0.001) were also found in blood, which suggests that blood repertoires may mirror thyroid immune responses. A 13 V-J signature model separated ophthalmopathy from stable hyperthyroidism, with approximately 87% sensitivity and 81% to 82% specificity in cross-validation and 80%/75% in testing. In validation, progression to ophthalmopathy was predicted by the model with 70% to 71% sensitivity and roughly 72% specificity, a median of roughly six months before onset. TCR V-J signatures able to tell the groups apart were searched for in a discovery cohort of 90 to 100 patients, of whom under 45 had Graves' ophthalmopathy and about 60 had stable Graves' hyperthyroidism. Prospective prediction of ophthalmopathy was tested in an independent validation cohort consisting of 18 hyperthyroidism patients and around 16 patients who later progressed to ophthalmopathy. The roughly 91 discovery patients were randomly split 7:3 into training and test sets. Thyroid tissue and blood T-cell repertoires from about six Graves' hyperthyroidism patients were also compared in the study. Following sampling, methimazole starting at 30 mg daily was given to hyperthyroidism patients, and high-dose intravenous methylprednisolone was given to ophthalmopathy patients. A second multiplex PCR round built the libraries, followed by size selection and purification. Sequencing of the libraries was done on an Illumina HiSeq2000 using paired-end 100 bp reads. SOAPnuke was used to process the raw data, with reads discarded if the reads contained adapters or uncalled bases, had a mean Phred below 15, or lacked an exact constant-primer or identifier match. COPE v1.2.5 was used to merge the high-quality paired reads, and each unique nucleotide sequence was defined as a clonotype. Clonotypes were aligned to IMGT TRBV, TRBD and TRBJ reference segments using MiTCR v1.1. The analysis was restricted to V-J combinations with a frequency above 0.0001, which together covered 99% to 99.2% of the repertoires. A TCS score was defined as the ratio between F50 (clonal expansion) and ExV (chaos), using BLOSUM62-based TCRdist between CDR3 peptides within each V-J. Welch's t-statistics and random forest reduced some 510 V-J features to 13, which were used in a naive Bayes classifier (R e1071). Sample size was not statistically predetermined, and blinding of investigators to group allocation was not performed. The paper reports TCR Vbeta CDR3 sequencing of over 130 peripheral blood samples: approximately 41 ophthalmopathy, around 80 hyperthyroidism and about 17 progressor patients.

The chain joins TRBV10-3 to TRBJ1-4, with an unclear D gene assignment. Sample: peripheral blood mononuclear cells (PBMCs), taken at new diagnosis, from a patient treated with antithyroid drugs. The sequence came from a man between 18 and 35 years old with Graves disease. Donor details come from another sample of the same person, matched by shared clones. CDR3 protein: CAISETPETVKLFF. The nucleotides read TGTGCCATCAGTGAGACTCCCGAAACGGTAAAACTGTTTTTT.